Below are 13 T cell receptor beta chains sequenced from a single sample in a study of blood T cell repertoires in COVID-19. Repertoires were generated with immunoSEQ multiplex PCR, while TCRdb's copy carries only in-frame clones and drops some. The sample holds roughly 120,000 clones; around 79% are singletons and the top ten take about 2.5%. The sample comprised peripheral blood. The receptors stem from a man aged 45 to 65 with acute or convalescent COVID-19.

J is TRBJ2-7 and V is TRBV18; tentatively, D is TRBD2 (6 bases). Looked up from germline, CDR1 is KGHSH and CDR2 is LQKENI. Trimming took off 4 bases at V and 3 bases at J, with 10 bases between the two ends. The CDR3 sequence is 13 residues long. The CDR3 DNA sequence: TGTGCCAGCTCACAAGTCGGGGGCTACGAGCAGTACTTC. It translates to CASSQVGGYEQYF.

The CDR3 is CAWSVASGSSYEQYF. The CDR3 region has the DNA TGTGCCTGGAGTGTGGCTAGCGGGAGCTCCTACGAGCAGTACTTC. The rearrangement uses TRBV30 and TRBJ2-7; TRBD2 matches at 10 bases. The CDR3 length is 15 residues. J was trimmed by 0 bases and V by 0 bases; bases with no gene match: 2. Germline CDR1 GTSNPN, CDR2 SVGIG (reference sequence). The whole variable domain, remainder taken from reference TRBV30 and TRBJ2-7, is SQTIHQWPATLVQPVGSPLSLECTVEGTSNPNLYWYRQAAGRGLQLLFYSVGIGQISSEVPQNLSASRPQDRQFILSSKKLLLSDSGFYLCAWSVASGSSYEQYFGPGTRLTVT.

V gene TRBV6-4 combines with J gene TRBJ2-3; 10 bases match TRBD2. CDR3 length equals 16 residues. CDR1 and CDR2 (germline): MRHNA, SNTAGT. V shed 2 bases and J 2 bases; nucleotides not matched to a gene: 4. The CDR3 loop reads CASSDASGGSTDTQYF. CDR3 sequence (DNA): TGTGCCAGCAGTGACGCTAGCGGGGGTTCCACAGATACGCAGTATTTT.

This clone has a single count. The chain employs TRBV6-1 and TRBJ2-7; 7 nucleotides agree with TRBD2. Looked up from germline, CDR1 is MNHNS and CDR2 is SASEGT. The CDR3 has 18 amino acids. V trimming: 2 bases; J trimming: 2 bases; junction bases outside the gene matches: 15. The CDR3 DNA reads TGTGCCAGCAGTGAAATCATCGGGGTAGCGGGCGACGCCTACGAGCAGTACTTC. Amino acid sequence: CASSEIIGVAGDAYEQYF.

This clone was seen once. The V call is TRBV11-2, the J call TRBJ2-3; tentatively, D is TRBD1 (5 bases). The CDR3 is 16 residues long. Germline CDR1 reads SGHAT; CDR2 reads FQNNGV. V lost 7 bases to trimming and J lost 0 bases, with 17 bases between them. For the CDR3, the DNA is TGTGCCAGCAACCCAGGAAGGGGATTTAGCACAGATACGCAGTATTTT. Residues: CASNPGRGFSTDTQYF.

V is TRBV12-3 or TRBV12-4 and J is TRBJ2-1; D remains unclear. This CDR3 has 12 residues. Trimming left V 6 bases short and J 7 bases short, with 10 bases between. This chain's CDR3 is CASRRERNEQFF. The CDR3 coding sequence is TGTGCCAGCAGGCGAGAGAGGAATGAGCAGTTCTTC.

The chain recombines TRBV7-6 with TRBJ2-5; maybe TRBD2 (7 bases). CDR3 size: 15 residues. Between the trimmed V and J ends, which lost 6 bases and 1 base, there was a span of 15 bases. Germline loops: CDR1 SGHVS, CDR2 FNYEAQ. The DNA of the CDR3 is TGTGCCAGCAGTACACGGGGGGCTATCCAAGAGACCCAGTACTTC. It specifies CASSTRGAIQETQYF.

This clone was seen a handful of times. The chain joins TRBV3-1 (or the pseudogene TRBV3-2) to TRBJ2-3, with a possible D match to TRBD2 (5 bases). CDR1 and CDR2 (germline): LGHDT, YNNKEL (reference sequence). The CDR3 length is 16 residues. V was shortened by 4 bases and J by 1 base, with 15 bases between the two germline ends. The CDR3 DNA follows: TGTGCCAGCAGCCCCAGGACTTCGACCGGCACAGATACGCAGTATTTT. As protein: CASSPRTSTGTDTQYF.

This clone appeared a single time. This sequence joins TRBV5-1 and TRBJ2-1, with 7 bases identical to TRBD2. Germline trimming cut 7 bases from V and 2 bases from J; bases unmatched to any gene: 6. CDR1 and CDR2 (germline): SGHRS, YFSETQ. The CDR3 runs to 14 residues. For the CDR3, the DNA is TGCGCCAGCGGCTCAGGGACTACCTACAATGAGCAGTTCTTC. This encodes CASGSGTTYNEQFF.

This chain connects TRBV9 to TRBJ2-1; TRBD1 matches at 7 bases. Germline values: CDR1 SGDLS, CDR2 YYNGEE. V was clipped by 4 bases and J by 12 bases; unmatched bases: 7. This CDR3 has 12 amino acids. This CDR3 is CASSTRQGLQFF. The CDR3 coding sequence is TGTGCCAGCAGCACACGACAGGGTCTGCAGTTCTTC.

The chain links TRBV27 to TRBJ2-1; tentative D call: TRBD2 (5 bases). Deletions cut 3 bases from V and 2 bases from J, with 11 bases between. This CDR3 is built from 15 residues. CDR1 is MNHEY, CDR2 SMNVEV, per germline (reference sequence). As DNA, the CDR3 is TGTGCCAGCAGTTTTGAGGGTGGCACCTACAATGAGCAGTTCTTC. Translation: CASSFEGGTYNEQFF.

This chain links TRBV19 with TRBJ1-1; tentatively, D is TRBD1 (5 bases). Germline V gene lookup returns CDR1 LNHDA and CDR2 SQIVND (reference sequence). This CDR3 is 13 amino acids long. V lost 4 bases and J 3 bases, leaving 9 bases between the germline ends. CDR3 sequence: CASSSRVHTEAFF. As DNA, the CDR3 is TGTGCCAGTAGTAGCAGGGTTCACACTGAAGCTTTCTTT.

The genes are TRBV27 and TRBJ1-2; D gene ambiguous. The CDR3 is made up of 15 amino acids. V shed 5 bases and J shed 5 bases, with 18 bases lying between them. Germline loops: CDR1 MNHEY, CDR2 SMNVEV (reference sequence). CDR3 protein: CASSPGLLPGYGYTF. DNA of the CDR3: TGTGCCAGCAGTCCCGGACTCCTACCTGGGTATGGCTACACCTTC.